This T cell receptor beta chain is drawn from a study of blood T cell repertoires in COVID-19. Participant-given clinical history determined each cohort assignment. Two consecutive negative NP/OP PCR tests, clearance, or resolved symptoms defined Cohort 3 recovery. The length of the CDR3 is 15 residues. V trimming: 2 bases; J trimming: 4 bases; junction bases outside the gene matches: 7. Looked up from germline, CDR1 is SGHKS and CDR2 is YYEKEE (reference sequence). Clones were sequenced by immunoSEQ multiplex PCR, and TCRdb holds only the in-frame ones, with some missing. Here the sample spans over 300,000 clones, 87% being singletons.

The sample taken for sequencing was PBMCs or T cells enriched from blood (not recorded which). The chain joins TRBV5-5 to TRBJ2-7; 9 bases match TRBD1. The TCR sequence derives from a woman in her twenties or thirties who had recovered from COVID-19. CDR3 sequence reads: CASSFAGTGMYEQYF. DNA of the CDR3: TGTGCCAGCAGCTTCGCCGGGACAGGGATGTACGAGCAGTACTTC.